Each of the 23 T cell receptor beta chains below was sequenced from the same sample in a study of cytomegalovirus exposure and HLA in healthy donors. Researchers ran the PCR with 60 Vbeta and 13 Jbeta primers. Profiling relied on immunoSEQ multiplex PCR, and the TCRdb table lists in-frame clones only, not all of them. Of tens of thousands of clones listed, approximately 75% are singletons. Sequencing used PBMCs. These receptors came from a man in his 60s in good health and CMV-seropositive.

The CDR3 region has the DNA TGTGCCAGTAGGCCAAGACAGGGCGTAAATCAGCCCCAGCATTTT. Translated, it gives CASRPRQGVNQPQHF. The chain combines TRBV19 with TRBJ1-5, with 7 bases fitting TRBD1. CDR3 length: 15 residues. Germline V lookup: CDR1 LNHDA, CDR2 SQIVND (reference sequence). V shed 6 bases and J 4 bases; nucleotides not matched to a gene: 9.

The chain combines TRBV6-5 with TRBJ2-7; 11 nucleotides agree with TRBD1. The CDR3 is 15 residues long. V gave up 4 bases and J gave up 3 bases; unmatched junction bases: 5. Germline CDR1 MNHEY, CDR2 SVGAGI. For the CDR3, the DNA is TGTGCCAGCAGTTCTACCGGGACAGGGGGCTACGAGCAGTACTTC. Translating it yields CASSSTGTGGYEQYF.

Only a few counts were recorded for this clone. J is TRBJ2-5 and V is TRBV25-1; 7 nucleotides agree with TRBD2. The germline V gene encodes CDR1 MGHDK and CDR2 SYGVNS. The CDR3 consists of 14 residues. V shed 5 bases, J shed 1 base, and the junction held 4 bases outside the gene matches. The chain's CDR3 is CASSRRTSQETQYF. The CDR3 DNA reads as TGTGCCAGCAGTAGGAGGACTAGCCAAGAGACCCAGTACTTC.

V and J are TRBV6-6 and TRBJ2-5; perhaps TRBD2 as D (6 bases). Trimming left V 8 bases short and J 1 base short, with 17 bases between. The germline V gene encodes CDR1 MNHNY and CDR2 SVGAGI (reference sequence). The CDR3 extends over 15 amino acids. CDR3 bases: TGTGCCAGCGCGAAGGAGGGAGGTTCCCAAGAGACCCAGTACTTC. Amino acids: CASAKEGGSQETQYF.

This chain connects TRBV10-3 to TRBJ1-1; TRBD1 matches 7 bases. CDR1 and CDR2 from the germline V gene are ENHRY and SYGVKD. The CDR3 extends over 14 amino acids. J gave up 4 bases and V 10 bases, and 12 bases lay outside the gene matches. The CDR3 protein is CASTNTGEGTEAFF. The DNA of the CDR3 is TGTGCCAGCACCAATACAGGGGAAGGCACTGAAGCTTTCTTT.

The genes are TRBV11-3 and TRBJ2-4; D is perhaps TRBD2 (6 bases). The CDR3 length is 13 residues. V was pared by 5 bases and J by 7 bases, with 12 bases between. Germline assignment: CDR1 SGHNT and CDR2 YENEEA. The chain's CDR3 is CASSPVRGNIQYF. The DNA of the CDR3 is TGTGCCAGCAGCCCCGTCCGGGGGAACATTCAGTACTTC.

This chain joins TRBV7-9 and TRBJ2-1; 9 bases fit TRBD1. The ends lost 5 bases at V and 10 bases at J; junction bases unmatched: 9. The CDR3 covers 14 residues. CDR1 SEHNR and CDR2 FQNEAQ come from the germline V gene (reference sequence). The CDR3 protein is CASSKGQGFGEQFF. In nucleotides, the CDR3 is TGTGCCAGCAGCAAGGGACAGGGTTTTGGGGAGCAGTTCTTC.

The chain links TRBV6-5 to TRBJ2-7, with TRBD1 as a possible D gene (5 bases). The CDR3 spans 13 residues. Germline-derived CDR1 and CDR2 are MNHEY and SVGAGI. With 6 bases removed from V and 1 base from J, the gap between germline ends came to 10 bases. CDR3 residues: CASSRQPSYEQYF. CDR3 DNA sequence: TGTGCCAGCAGCCGACAGCCTTCCTACGAGCAGTACTTC.

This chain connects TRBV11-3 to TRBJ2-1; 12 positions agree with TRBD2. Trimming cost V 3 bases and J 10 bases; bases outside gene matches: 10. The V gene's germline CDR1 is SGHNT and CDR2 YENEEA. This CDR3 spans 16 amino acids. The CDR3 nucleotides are TGTGCCAGCAGCTTGACCCGACTAGCGGGAGACGTGGAGCAGTTCTTC. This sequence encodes CASSLTRLAGDVEQFF. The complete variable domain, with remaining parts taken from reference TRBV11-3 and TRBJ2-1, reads EAGVVQSPRYKIIEKKQPVAFWCNPISGHNTLYWYLQNLGQGPELLIRYENEEAVDDSQLPKDRFSAERLKGVDSTLKIQPAELGDSAVYLCASSLTRLAGDVEQFFGPGTRLTVL.

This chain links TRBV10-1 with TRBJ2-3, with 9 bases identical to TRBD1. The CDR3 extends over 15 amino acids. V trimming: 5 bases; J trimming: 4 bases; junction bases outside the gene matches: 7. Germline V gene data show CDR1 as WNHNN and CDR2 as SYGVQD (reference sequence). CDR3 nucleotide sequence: TGCGCCAGCAGTACTGACAGGGGGGAACCAGATACGCAGTATTTT. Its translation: CASSTDRGEPDTQYF.

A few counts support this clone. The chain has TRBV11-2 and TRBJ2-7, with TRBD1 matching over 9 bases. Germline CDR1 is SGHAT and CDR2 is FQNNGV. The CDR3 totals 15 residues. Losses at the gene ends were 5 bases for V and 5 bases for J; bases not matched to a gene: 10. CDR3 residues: CASSDRDRVKNEQYF. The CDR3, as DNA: TGTGCCAGCAGCGACCGGGACAGGGTAAAGAACGAGCAGTACTTC.

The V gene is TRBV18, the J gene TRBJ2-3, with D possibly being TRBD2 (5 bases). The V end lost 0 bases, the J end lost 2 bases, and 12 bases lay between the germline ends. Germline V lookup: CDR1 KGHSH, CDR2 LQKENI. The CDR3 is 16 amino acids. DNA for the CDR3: TGTGCCAGCTCACCACCAGGACGGAGGAACACAGATACGCAGTATTTT. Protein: CASSPPGRRNTDTQYF.

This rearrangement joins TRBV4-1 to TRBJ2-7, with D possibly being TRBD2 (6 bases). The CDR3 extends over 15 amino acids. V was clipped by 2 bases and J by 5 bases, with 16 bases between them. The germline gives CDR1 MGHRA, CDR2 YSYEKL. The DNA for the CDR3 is TGCGCCAGCAGCCAACTTGGAGGGTTCAATGACGAGCAGTACTTC. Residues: CASSQLGGFNDEQYF.

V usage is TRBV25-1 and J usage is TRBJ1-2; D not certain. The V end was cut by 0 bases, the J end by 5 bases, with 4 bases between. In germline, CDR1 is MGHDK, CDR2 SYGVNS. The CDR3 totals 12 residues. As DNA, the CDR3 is TGTGCCAGCAGTGAATATCGGTATGGCTACACCTTC. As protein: CASSEYRYGYTF.

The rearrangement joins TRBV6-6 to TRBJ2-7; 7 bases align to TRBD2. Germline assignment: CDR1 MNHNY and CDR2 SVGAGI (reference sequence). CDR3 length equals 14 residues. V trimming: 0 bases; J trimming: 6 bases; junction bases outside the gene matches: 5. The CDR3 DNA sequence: TGTGCCAGCAGTTACTCGATGGGAGGGCCCGAGCAGTACTTC. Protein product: CASSYSMGGPEQYF.

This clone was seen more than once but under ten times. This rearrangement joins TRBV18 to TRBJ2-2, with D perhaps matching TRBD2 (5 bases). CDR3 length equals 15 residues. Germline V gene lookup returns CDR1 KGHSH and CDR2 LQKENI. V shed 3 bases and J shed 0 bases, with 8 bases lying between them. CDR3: CASSPWTANTGELFF. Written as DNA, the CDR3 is TGTGCCAGCTCACCTTGGACTGCGAACACCGGGGAGCTGTTTTTT.

The CDR3: CASSQSPRGYNEQFF. Here the CDR3 DNA reads TGCGCCAGCAGCCAGAGCCCCCGGGGCTACAATGAGCAGTTCTTC. The chain links TRBV4-1 to TRBJ2-1, with D possibly matching TRBD2 (5 bases). V was shortened by 3 bases and J by 3 bases, with 12 bases between the two germline ends. Per the germline V gene, CDR1 is MGHRA and CDR2 is YSYEKL. The CDR3 is made up of 15 amino acids.

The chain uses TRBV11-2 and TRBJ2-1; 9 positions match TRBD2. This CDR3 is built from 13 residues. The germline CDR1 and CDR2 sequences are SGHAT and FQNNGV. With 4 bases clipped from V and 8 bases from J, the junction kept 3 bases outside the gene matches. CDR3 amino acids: CASSSGLAYEQFF. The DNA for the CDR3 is TGTGCCAGCAGCTCGGGACTAGCCTATGAGCAGTTCTTC.

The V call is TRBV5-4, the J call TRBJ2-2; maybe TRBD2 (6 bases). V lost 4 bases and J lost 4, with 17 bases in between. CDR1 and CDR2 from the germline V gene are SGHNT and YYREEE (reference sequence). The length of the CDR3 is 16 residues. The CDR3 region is CASSPGLDRGTGELFF. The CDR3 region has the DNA TGTGCCAGCAGCCCGGGACTTGATAGAGGCACCGGGGAGCTGTTTTTT.

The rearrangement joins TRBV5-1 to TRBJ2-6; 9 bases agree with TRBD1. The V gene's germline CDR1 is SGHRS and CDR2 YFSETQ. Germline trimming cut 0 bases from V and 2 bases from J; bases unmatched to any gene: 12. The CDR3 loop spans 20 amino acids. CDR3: CASSLAGGQGLSPGANVLTF. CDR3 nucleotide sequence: TGCGCCAGCAGCTTGGCCGGGGGACAGGGATTAAGTCCTGGGGCCAACGTCCTGACTTTC. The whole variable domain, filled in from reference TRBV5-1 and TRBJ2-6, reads KAGVTQTPRYLIKTRGQQVTLSCSPISGHRSVSWYQQTPGQGLQFLFEYFSETQRNKGNFPGRFSGRQFSNSRSEMNVSTLELGDSALYLCASSLAGGQGLSPGANVLTFGAGSRLTVL.

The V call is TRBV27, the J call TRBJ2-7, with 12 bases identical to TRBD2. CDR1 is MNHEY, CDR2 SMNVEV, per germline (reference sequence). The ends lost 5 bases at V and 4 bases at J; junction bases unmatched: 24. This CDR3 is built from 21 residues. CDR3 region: CASSATPRLAGAPKRFYEQYF. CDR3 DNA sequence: TGTGCCAGCAGTGCAACCCCCCGACTAGCGGGGGCCCCAAAACGATTTTACGAGCAGTACTTC.

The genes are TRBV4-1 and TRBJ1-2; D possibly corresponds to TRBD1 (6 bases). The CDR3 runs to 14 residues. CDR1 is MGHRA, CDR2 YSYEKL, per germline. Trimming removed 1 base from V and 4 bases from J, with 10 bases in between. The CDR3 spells CASSQGQASYGYTF. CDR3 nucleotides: TGCGCCAGCAGCCAAGGACAGGCTTCCTATGGCTACACCTTC.

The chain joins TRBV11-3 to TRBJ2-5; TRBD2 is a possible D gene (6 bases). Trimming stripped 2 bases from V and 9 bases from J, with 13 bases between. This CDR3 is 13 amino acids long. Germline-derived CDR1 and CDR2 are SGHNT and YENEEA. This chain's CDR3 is CASSLRLTGAQYF. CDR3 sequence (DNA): TGTGCCAGCAGCTTACGTTTAACGGGGGCCCAGTACTTC.